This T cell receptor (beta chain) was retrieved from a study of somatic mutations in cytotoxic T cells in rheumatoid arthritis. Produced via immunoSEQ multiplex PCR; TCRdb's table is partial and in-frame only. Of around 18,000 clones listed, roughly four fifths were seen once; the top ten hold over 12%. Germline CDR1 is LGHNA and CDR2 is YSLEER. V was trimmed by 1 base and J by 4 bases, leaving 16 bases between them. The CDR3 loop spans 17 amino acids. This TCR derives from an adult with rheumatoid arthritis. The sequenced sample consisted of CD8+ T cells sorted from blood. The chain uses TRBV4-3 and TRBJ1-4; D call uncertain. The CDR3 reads CASSQGYSGLFNEKLFF. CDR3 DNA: TGCGCCAGCAGCCAAGGTTATAGCGGACTATTTAATGAAAAACTGTTTTTT.